Below, 26 T cell receptor beta chains from the same sample are listed, as sequenced in a study of blood T cell repertoires in COVID-19. Repertoires were generated with immunoSEQ multiplex PCR, while TCRdb's copy carries only in-frame clones and drops some. The sample lists about 440,000 clones; 87% were seen once. Specimen: PBMCs or T cells enriched from blood (not recorded which). The receptors stem from a woman younger than 35 with acute COVID-19.

This clone was detected only once. This sequence joins TRBV6-6 and TRBJ1-3, with 9 nucleotides matching TRBD1. Per germline, CDR1 MNHNY and CDR2 SVGAGI (reference sequence). The trim removed 4 bases at V and 6 bases at J, leaving 10 bases unmatched. The CDR3 covers 16 residues. In DNA form, the CDR3 reads TGTGCCAGCAGTTCACCGGGACAGGGAAAGGCAAACACCATATATTTT. Residues: CASSSPGQGKANTIYF.

J is TRBJ2-4 and V is TRBV9; possibly TRBD2 for D (5 bases). Per germline, CDR1 SGDLS and CDR2 YYNGEE. This CDR3 spans 13 amino acids. V lost 3 bases and J lost 2, with 6 bases in between. The CDR3 DNA sequence: TGTGCCAGCAGCGGAGGGCCCAAAAACATTCAGTACTTC. Its protein product is CASSGGPKNIQYF.

V and J are TRBV10-3 and TRBJ2-7; 14 nucleotides match TRBD2. The germline gives CDR1 ENHRY, CDR2 SYGVKD. The J segment lost 3 bases and the V segment lost 3 bases, leaving 19 bases of the junction unmatched. This CDR3 comprises 21 residues. The CDR3 is CAISDPDSSGTSGSNNYEQYF. The CDR3 bases are TGTGCCATCAGTGACCCGGACAGCTCCGGGACTAGCGGGAGTAATAACTACGAGCAGTACTTC.

This clone was recorded a few times. The chain combines TRBV5-5 with TRBJ2-7; TRBD2 might be the D (6 bases). CDR1 and CDR2 from the germline V gene are SGHKS and YYEKEE (reference sequence). The CDR3 length is 15 residues. V lost 0 bases, J lost 5 bases, and 15 bases lay in between. The CDR3 spells CASSLALAMSNEQYF. The CDR3 DNA sequence: TGTGCCAGCAGCTTGGCACTAGCAATGTCGAACGAGCAGTACTTC.

The chain has TRBV7-9 and TRBJ1-4, with TRBD1 identical over 9 bases. CDR1 SEHNR and CDR2 FQNEAQ come from the germline V gene (reference sequence). The CDR3 runs to 14 residues. V lost 8 bases to trimming and J lost 5 bases; unmatched junction nucleotides: 6. Here the CDR3 reads CASSRDRVNEKLFF. CDR3 in DNA: TGTGCCAGCTCCCGGGACAGGGTGAATGAAAAACTGTTTTTT.

The gene calls are TRBV4-1 and TRBJ1-2; 9 bases map to TRBD1. Germline V gene lookup returns CDR1 MGHRA and CDR2 YSYEKL. V lost 1 base and J lost 6; bases outside the gene matches: 3. The CDR3 is 14 residues long. The CDR3 region is CASSQGTGDDGYTF. CDR3 DNA: TGCGCCAGCAGCCAAGGGACAGGGGACGATGGCTACACCTTC.

The V call is TRBV10-1, the J call TRBJ2-1, with 9 bases matching TRBD2. CDR1 is WNHNN and CDR2 is SYGVQD in the germline V gene (reference sequence). There are 17 residues in the CDR3. J lost 0 bases, V lost 1 base, and 4 bases had no gene match. CDR3 sequence (DNA): TGCGCCAGCAGTGAGTGGGCTAGCGGGGACTCCTACAATGAGCAGTTCTTC. This translates into CASSEWASGDSYNEQFF.

V usage is TRBV19 and J usage is TRBJ2-7, with 11 bases identical to TRBD1. In germline, CDR1 is LNHDA, CDR2 SQIVND (reference sequence). V dropped 4 bases and J dropped 6; count of bases not matched to a gene: 8. The CDR3 length is 15 residues. CDR3 sequence (DNA): TGTGCCAGTAGTAAACGGACAGGGGGCATGTCCGAGCAGTACTTC. Translating gives CASSKRTGGMSEQYF.

This sequence joins TRBV27 and TRBJ1-5; possible D gene TRBD1, 6 bases. Trimming left V 0 bases short and J 0 bases short, with 9 bases between. This CDR3 spans 16 amino acids. The germline CDR1 and CDR2 sequences are MNHEY and SMNVEV (reference sequence). The CDR3 reads CASSLSGTHSNQPQHF. The CDR3 DNA reads as TGTGCCAGCAGTTTATCGGGGACACATAGCAATCAGCCCCAGCATTTT.

This clone was observed a few times. This chain uses TRBV5-6 with TRBJ1-1; D perhaps matches TRBD1 (5 bases). CDR3 size: 14 residues. Germline V gives CDR1 SGHDT, CDR2 YYEEEE. Trimming stripped 3 bases from V and 0 bases from J, with 9 bases between. CDR3 region: CASSWGRVNTEAFF. CDR3 in DNA: TGTGCCAGCAGCTGGGGCAGGGTGAACACTGAAGCTTTCTTT.

As DNA, the CDR3 is TGTGCCAGCAGTTTGTGGGCAGATTACTACGAGCAGTACTTC. Amino acids: CASSLWADYYEQYF. The chain is built from TRBV28 and TRBJ2-7; D uncertain. The CDR3 is 14 amino acids. Germline V CDR1 and CDR2: MDHEN, SYDVKM. Trimming left V 3 bases short and J 3 bases short, with 12 bases between.

V is TRBV3-1 (or the pseudogene TRBV3-2) and J is TRBJ2-2, with 8 bases identical to TRBD1. Germline loops: CDR1 LGHDT, CDR2 YNNKEL (reference sequence). The CDR3 has 15 residues. Losses at the gene ends were 6 bases for V and 4 bases for J; bases not matched to a gene: 7. The CDR3 DNA reads TGTGCCAGCAGTCGACAGGGGTACGGCACCGGGGAGCTGTTTTTT. This sequence encodes CASSRQGYGTGELFF.

The chain is built from TRBV27 and TRBJ1-5, with TRBD1 as a possible D gene (6 bases). Germline values: CDR1 MNHEY, CDR2 SMNVEV (reference sequence). The ends were cut back, 3 bases at V and 0 bases at J, with 15 bases in the middle. This CDR3 has 17 residues. The CDR3 nucleotides are TGTGCCAGCAGTTTTGGAGGGGGGGCATATAGCAATCAGCCCCAGCATTTT. It codes for CASSFGGGAYSNQPQHF.

The chain's CDR3 is CASSYTLNSPLHF. The DNA for the CDR3 is TGTGCCAGCAGTTATACATTGAATTCACCCCTCCACTTT. The rearrangement links TRBV6-2 or TRBV6-3 to TRBJ1-6; no reliable D call. The germline V gene has CDR1 MNHEY and CDR2 SVGEGT. The CDR3 has 13 residues. Deletions cut 3 bases from V and 7 bases from J, with 7 bases between.

The chain has TRBV5-5 and TRBJ2-7; D call uncertain. The length of the CDR3 is 13 residues. Germline V gives CDR1 SGHKS, CDR2 YYEKEE (reference sequence). Trimming shortened V by 6 bases and J by 5 bases, and 15 bases separated the two germline ends. In DNA, the CDR3 is TGTGCCAGCATCGCTACCGACGAGGACGAGCAGTACTTC. It yields the protein CASIATDEDEQYF.

This chain uses TRBV29-1 with TRBJ1-4; 9 bases agree with TRBD1. Germline CDR1 is SQVTM and CDR2 is ANQGSEA. The CDR3 has 13 amino acids. The ends lost 5 bases at V and 7 bases at J; junction bases unmatched: 5. The CDR3 reads CSVLTGGGEKLFF. The DNA of the CDR3 is TGCAGCGTTCTGACAGGGGGAGGTGAAAAACTGTTTTTT.

The chain carries TRBV3-1 (or the pseudogene TRBV3-2) and TRBJ1-1, with D possibly being TRBD1 (6 bases). The V and J ends lost 6 bases and 5 bases respectively, with 16 bases between them. Germline V lookup: CDR1 LGHDT, CDR2 YNNKEL (reference sequence). This CDR3 is built from 14 residues. The CDR3 DNA sequence: TGTGCCAGCAGTATTGTAGGGGGTGGGACTGAAGCTTTCTTT. Protein: CASSIVGGGTEAFF.

V usage is TRBV12-3 or TRBV12-4 and J usage is TRBJ1-1; tentative D call: TRBD1 (6 bases). The V gene lost 7 bases and the J gene lost 1 base, with 10 bases spanning the gap. The CDR3 totals 13 residues. The CDR3 loop is CASTGTTNTEAFF. The CDR3 DNA follows: TGTGCCAGCACCGGGACAACGAACACTGAAGCTTTCTTT.

The chain uses TRBV28 and TRBJ1-5; TRBD1 matches at 7 bases. Germline V gene sequence: CDR1 MDHEN, CDR2 SYDVKM. This CDR3 comprises 14 residues. With V trimmed by 6 bases and J by 11 bases, 13 bases remained unmatched. Written as DNA, the CDR3 is TGTGCCAGCAGGCTCTCAGGGGGGACCTCGTCCCAGCATTTT. Amino acid sequence: CASRLSGGTSSQHF.

The chain links TRBV3-1 (or the pseudogene TRBV3-2) to TRBJ1-2; TRBD1 aligns across 7 bases. The CDR3 spans 14 residues. Trimming cost V 6 bases and J 2 bases; bases outside gene matches: 6. Per germline, CDR1 LGHDT and CDR2 YNNKEL (reference sequence). CDR3 sequence reads: CASRTGTANYGYTF. In DNA form, the CDR3 reads TGTGCCAGCAGGACCGGGACAGCCAACTATGGCTACACCTTC.

The chain combines TRBV3-1 (or the pseudogene TRBV3-2) with TRBJ2-3; D not resolved. The germline V gene has CDR1 LGHDT and CDR2 YNNKEL (reference sequence). Trimming took 4 bases from V and 0 from J, leaving 20 bases between them. The CDR3 runs to 18 residues. As DNA, the CDR3 is TGTGCCAGCAGCCCCAACCTATTGTTCACCCCTAGCACAGATACGCAGTATTTT. Amino acids: CASSPNLLFTPSTDTQYF.

The chain joins TRBV7-2 to TRBJ2-1; D ambiguous. Trimming took 1 base from V and 5 from J, leaving 12 bases between them. The CDR3 is made up of 15 amino acids. Germline assignment: CDR1 SGHTA and CDR2 FQGNSA. CDR3 coding DNA: TGTGCCAGCAGCTTAGTCCGGCGGAAGCACAATGAGCAGTTCTTC. Its translation: CASSLVRRKHNEQFF.

V and J are TRBV5-8 and TRBJ2-7; 9 positions agree with TRBD2. Germline V gene sequence: CDR1 SGHTS, CDR2 YDEGEE. There are 14 residues in the CDR3. V lost 4 bases and J lost 3; bases outside the gene matches: 5. Here the CDR3 reads CASSPYSGSYEQYF. The CDR3 DNA sequence: TGTGCCAGCAGCCCCTATAGCGGGAGCTACGAGCAGTACTTC.

This clone showed up just once. The chain couples TRBV7-6 to TRBJ2-1; 11 bases match TRBD2. Unmatched junction bases numbered 7, after V lost 3 bases and J lost 3 bases. Germline V gene data show CDR1 as SGHVS and CDR2 as FNYEAQ. The CDR3 loop spans 17 amino acids. For the CDR3, the DNA is TGTGCCAGCAGCTTCGGTCGCCTAGCGGGGGGCTACAATGAGCAGTTCTTC. It is translated as CASSFGRLAGGYNEQFF.

The rearrangement joins TRBV4-1 to TRBJ2-7; TRBD2 matches at 7 bases. The CDR3 loop spans 17 amino acids. V shed 0 bases and J 4 bases; nucleotides not matched to a gene: 12. Looked up from germline, CDR1 is MGHRA and CDR2 is YSYEKL. For the CDR3, the DNA is TGCGCCAGCAGCCAAGAATGGTCAGCGGGGAGTGGGTACGAGCAGTACTTC. Translating it yields CASSQEWSAGSGYEQYF.

This chain connects TRBV4-3 to TRBJ2-2; TRBD2 agrees at 8 bases. V gave up 0 bases and J gave up 4 bases; unmatched junction bases: 4. CDR1 is LGHNA, CDR2 YSLEER, per germline. The length of the CDR3 is 16 residues. The CDR3 sequence is CASSQEPGLVTGELFF. CDR3 sequence (DNA): TGCGCCAGCAGCCAAGAACCGGGACTAGTCACCGGGGAGCTGTTTTTT.